This T cell receptor (beta chain) is from a study of blood T cell repertoires in COVID-19. The assay was immunoSEQ multiplex PCR, and TCRdb's table has in-frame clones only and misses some. This sample has 65,000 to 80,000 clones, with roughly nine tenths found just once. Trimming took off 4 bases at V and 4 bases at J, with 16 bases between the two ends. The length of the CDR3 is 15 residues. The germline V gene has CDR1 LNHDA and CDR2 SQIVND (reference sequence). This receptor was identified in an elderly man in a cohort sampled during active COVID-19. Sequences were obtained from peripheral blood. The chain employs TRBV19 and TRBJ1-1; tentatively, D is TRBD1 (5 bases). The CDR3 here is CASSKSGTWGTEAFF. The CDR3 coding sequence is TGTGCCAGTAGTAAGAGCGGGACCTGGGGCACTGAAGCTTTCTTT. The full variable domain, in which reference TRBV19 and TRBJ1-1 provide the parts outside the CDR3, is DGGITQSPKYLFRKEGQNVTLSCEQNLNHDAMYWYRQDPGQGLRLIYYSQIVNDFQKGDIAEGYSVSREKKESFPLTVTSAQKNPTAFYLCASSKSGTWGTEAFFGQGTRLTVV.